The rows below give T cell receptor beta chains drawn from one sample of a study of a mutant IDH1 vaccine in newly diagnosed glioma. Assay: immunoSEQ multiplex PCR; the TCRdb copy retains only in-frame clones and omits some. This sample has 60,000 or so clones, with approximately 89% found just once. Their recognized antigens are unknown. The sample in question was PBMCs, obtained from a glioma patient whose treatment included an IDH1 peptide vaccine. Every receptor here comes from a man aged 40-49 years with glioma. The CDR3 runs from the conserved cysteine through the conserved F or W. D genes are given only for firm matches. Expanded clones are given a class, and other clones once, few, many or no size at all.

j_call: TRBJ1-5
clone_size: .
d_call: TRBD1
v_call: TRBV30
cdr3_aa: CAWGTVNSNQPQHF
cdr3_nt: TGTGCCTGGGGGACAGTGAATAGCAATCAGCCCCAGCATTTT

j_call: TRBJ1-5
clone_size: .
d_call: .
v_call: TRBV27
cdr3_aa: CASRVAGGSNQPQHF
cdr3_nt: TGTGCCAGCAGAGTCGCGGGGGGTAGCAATCAGCCCCAGCATTTT

j_call: TRBJ2-7
clone_size: .
d_call: TRBD2
v_call: TRBV10-1
cdr3_aa: CASNREGTSGNYEQYF
cdr3_nt: TGCGCCAGCAACCGGGAGGGGACTAGCGGAAACTACGAGCAGTACTTC

j_call: TRBJ1-6
clone_size: .
d_call: .
v_call: TRBV5-1
cdr3_aa: CASSPSAGRNNSPLHF
cdr3_nt: TGCGCCAGCAGCCCCTCGGCAGGGCGAAATAATTCACCCCTCCACTTT

j_call: TRBJ2-3
clone_size: .
d_call: .
v_call: TRBV7-9
cdr3_aa: CASSLALSSQDTQYF
cdr3_nt: TGTGCCAGCAGCTTAGCATTGAGCTCCCAAGATACGCAGTATTTT

j_call: TRBJ1-1
clone_size: .
d_call: .
v_call: TRBV5-5
cdr3_aa: CASSLQRVNTEAFF
cdr3_nt: TGTGCCAGCAGCTTGCAAAGGGTGAACACTGAAGCTTTCTTT

j_call: TRBJ1-2
clone_size: .
d_call: TRBD1
v_call: TRBV2
cdr3_aa: CASRGTGGAYYGYTF
cdr3_nt: TGTGCCAGCAGGGGCACAGGGGGCGCCTACTATGGCTACACCTTC

j_call: TRBJ2-3
clone_size: .
d_call: .
v_call: TRBV9
cdr3_aa: CASSVSWSGDLTDTQYF
cdr3_nt: TGTGCCAGCAGCGTAAGTTGGTCGGGAGATCTCACAGATACGCAGTATTTT

j_call: TRBJ1-2
clone_size: .
d_call: TRBD1
v_call: TRBV2
cdr3_aa: CASSEVSGGYGYTF
cdr3_nt: TGTGCCAGCAGTGAAGTATCAGGGGGCTATGGCTACACCTTC

j_call: TRBJ1-1
clone_size: once
d_call: TRBD1
v_call: TRBV19
cdr3_aa: CASSALPGTGGVTEAFF
cdr3_nt: TGTGCCAGTAGTGCGCTTCCCGGGACAGGGGGTGTGACTGAAGCTTTCTTT

j_call: TRBJ2-3
clone_size: .
d_call: .
v_call: TRBV5-1
cdr3_aa: CASSFRDPGTDTQYF
cdr3_nt: TGCGCCAGCAGCTTCCGGGACCCAGGGACAGATACGCAGTATTTT

j_call: TRBJ2-1
clone_size: .
d_call: TRBD1
v_call: TRBV5-4
cdr3_aa: CASSSDRSSYNEQFF
cdr3_nt: TGTGCCAGCAGCTCGGACAGGAGCTCCTACAATGAGCAGTTCTTC

j_call: TRBJ2-3
clone_size: .
d_call: .
v_call: TRBV6-5
cdr3_aa: CASSYTGLRSTDTQYF
cdr3_nt: TGTGCCAGCAGTTACACAGGCCTAAGAAGCACAGATACGCAGTATTTT

j_call: TRBJ1-1
clone_size: .
d_call: .
v_call: TRBV19
cdr3_aa: CASSENLGLAFF
cdr3_nt: TGTGCCAGTAGTGAGAATCTGGGGTTAGCTTTCTTT

j_call: TRBJ2-7
clone_size: once
d_call: TRBD2
v_call: TRBV5-1
cdr3_aa: CASSWGLAGGLRYEQYF
cdr3_nt: TGCGCCAGCAGCTGGGGACTAGCGGGAGGGCTCAGGTACGAGCAGTACTTC

j_call: TRBJ1-5
clone_size: .
d_call: TRBD1
v_call: TRBV2
cdr3_aa: CASADRGLAIGNQPQHF
cdr3_nt: TGTGCCAGTGCGGACAGGGGGCTAGCAATCGGGAATCAGCCCCAGCATTTT

j_call: TRBJ2-2
clone_size: .
d_call: .
v_call: TRBV5-1
cdr3_aa: CASSQVSSTGSGELFF
cdr3_nt: TGCGCCAGCAGCCAAGTCTCTTCGACAGGTTCCGGGGAGCTGTTTTTT

j_call: TRBJ2-1
clone_size: .
d_call: TRBD2
v_call: TRBV28
cdr3_aa: CASRIGTSRKLFF
cdr3_nt: TGTGCCAGCCGAATAGGGACTAGCCGAAAATTGTTCTTC

j_call: TRBJ2-5
clone_size: .
d_call: .
v_call: TRBV7-9
cdr3_aa: CASSPPQGVQETQYF
cdr3_nt: TGTGCCAGCAGCCCGCCCCAGGGTGTCCAAGAGACCCAGTACTTC

j_call: TRBJ2-1
clone_size: .
d_call: TRBD2
v_call: TRBV13
cdr3_aa: CASSLVRTSVYNEQFF
cdr3_nt: TGTGCCAGCAGCTTAGTCAGGACTAGCGTCTACAATGAGCAGTTCTTC

j_call: TRBJ2-2
clone_size: .
d_call: TRBD1
v_call: TRBV19
cdr3_aa: CASRGQGSNTGELFF
cdr3_nt: TGTGCCAGTAGGGGACAGGGATCGAACACCGGGGAGCTGTTTTTT

j_call: TRBJ1-5
clone_size: .
d_call: .
v_call: TRBV27
cdr3_aa: CASSSAPRGEGPQHF
cdr3_nt: TGTGCCAGCAGTTCCGCCCCCAGGGGTGAGGGGCCCCAGCATTTT

j_call: TRBJ2-7
clone_size: once
d_call: TRBD2
v_call: TRBV19
cdr3_aa: CASSHPASGSYEQYF
cdr3_nt: TGTGCCAGTAGTCACCCGGCTAGCGGATCCTACGAGCAGTACTTC

j_call: TRBJ2-2
clone_size: .
d_call: TRBD1
v_call: TRBV7-9
cdr3_aa: CASSPWQGVDTGELFF
cdr3_nt: TGTGCCAGCAGCCCCTGGCAGGGGGTGGACACCGGGGAGCTGTTTTTT

j_call: TRBJ2-1
clone_size: .
d_call: .
v_call: TRBV5-1
cdr3_aa: CASSLTGSYNEQFF
cdr3_nt: TGCGCCAGCAGCTTAACCGGGTCCTACAATGAGCAGTTCTTC

j_call: TRBJ1-4
clone_size: .
d_call: TRBD1
v_call: TRBV28
cdr3_aa: CASSLRDRNEKLFF
cdr3_nt: TGTGCCAGCAGTTTGCGGGACAGGAATGAAAAACTGTTTTTT

j_call: TRBJ1-2
clone_size: .
d_call: .
v_call: TRBV5-6
cdr3_aa: CASSPWPEGNYGYTF
cdr3_nt: TGTGCCAGCAGCCCATGGCCGGAGGGTAACTATGGCTACACCTTC

j_call: TRBJ2-7
clone_size: .
d_call: .
v_call: TRBV25-1
cdr3_aa: CASRGTFDSYEQYF
cdr3_nt: TGTGCCAGCAGAGGTACTTTCGATTCCTACGAGCAGTACTTC

j_call: TRBJ2-7
clone_size: .
d_call: TRBD2
v_call: TRBV7-2
cdr3_aa: CASSSLSGRGYEQYF
cdr3_nt: TGTGCCAGCAGCTCCCTTAGCGGGAGAGGCTACGAGCAGTACTTC

j_call: TRBJ2-7
clone_size: .
d_call: .
v_call: TRBV7-2
cdr3_aa: CASSFSTVSSYEQYF
cdr3_nt: TGTGCCAGCAGCTTTAGTACCGTGAGCTCCTACGAGCAGTACTTC

j_call: TRBJ1-5
clone_size: .
d_call: .
v_call: TRBV19
cdr3_aa: CASHRTSNQPQHF
cdr3_nt: TGTGCCAGCCACAGGACTAGCAATCAGCCCCAGCATTTT

j_call: TRBJ1-2
clone_size: once
d_call: .
v_call: TRBV9
cdr3_aa: CASSVELDYGYTF
cdr3_nt: TGTGCCAGCAGCGTAGAATTAGACTATGGCTACACCTTC

j_call: TRBJ2-1
clone_size: .
d_call: .
v_call: TRBV10-3
cdr3_aa: CAISESDWNEQFF
cdr3_nt: TGTGCCATCAGTGAGTCTGACTGGAATGAGCAGTTCTTC

j_call: TRBJ2-1
clone_size: .
d_call: .
v_call: TRBV7-2
cdr3_aa: CASGDDEQFF
cdr3_nt: TGTGCCAGCGGCGATGATGAGCAGTTCTTC

j_call: TRBJ2-2
clone_size: .
d_call: .
v_call: TRBV5-1
cdr3_aa: CASSPGFAGELFF
cdr3_nt: TGCGCCAGCAGTCCAGGGTTTGCCGGGGAGCTGTTTTTT

j_call: TRBJ2-2
clone_size: .
d_call: TRBD2
v_call: TRBV19
cdr3_aa: CASSILAGIGGELFF
cdr3_nt: TGTGCCAGTAGTATCCTAGCGGGAATCGGCGGGGAGCTGTTTTTT

j_call: TRBJ2-5
clone_size: .
d_call: TRBD1
v_call: TRBV6-6
cdr3_aa: CASSYPDRGLVETQYF
cdr3_nt: TGTGCCAGCAGTTACCCAGACAGGGGGCTTGTAGAGACCCAGTACTTC

j_call: TRBJ1-5
clone_size: .
d_call: .
v_call: TRBV19
cdr3_aa: CASRRTITGSSNQPQHF
cdr3_nt: TGTGCCAGTCGGCGAACGATTACAGGGTCAAGCAATCAGCCCCAGCATTTT

j_call: TRBJ1-2
clone_size: .
d_call: .
v_call: TRBV21-1
cdr3_aa: CARKDRQLGYGYTF
cdr3_nt: TGTGCCCGAAAGGACAGGCAATTGGGGTATGGCTACACCTTC